This T cell receptor beta chain was profiled in a study of blood T cell repertoires in COVID-19. Profiled with immunoSEQ multiplex PCR; TCRdb holds only in-frame clones, not every one. The table includes 95,000 to 150,000 clones, roughly 85% detected once. Sequencing used peripheral blood. This receptor was obtained from an elderly man with acute or convalescent COVID-19.

CDR3 amino acids: CASSQGVNSYEQYF. The CDR3 DNA sequence: TGTGCCAGCAGCCAAGGTGTTAACTCCTACGAGCAGTACTTC. The rearrangement links TRBV3-1 (or the pseudogene TRBV3-2) to TRBJ2-7; unclear D gene. There are 14 residues in the CDR3. Trimming removed 1 base at V and 0 bases at J, with 7 bases between. The germline CDR1 and CDR2 sequences are LGHDT and YNNKEL (reference sequence).